These 31 T cell receptor beta chains share one sample of origin, sequenced in a study of CD8 T cells in ankylosing spondylitis. Study-wide results and limits: A TCR beta motif made of 7 to 9 highly homologous variants seemed typical of ankylosing spondylitis blood.

No antigen has been assigned to these receptors. TCRdb passed the 5' RACE reads through MiXCR, listing each CDR3 protein once. The sample consists of roughly 440,000 distinct CDR3 sequences, about 15% of them appearing once. The sequencing input was blood, either unsorted or a sorted T cell fraction (not recorded which). The receptors here all came from a male donor with ankylosing spondylitis.

This clonotype was picked up many times. This sequence joins TRBV7-2 and TRBJ1-3, with unresolved D. Germline V gives CDR1 SGHTA, CDR2 FQGNSA. The CDR3 consists of 16 residues. The V end lost 5 bases, the J end lost 0 bases, and 14 bases lay between the germline ends. CDR3: CASSTQGGLSGNTIYF. Written as DNA, the CDR3 is TGTGCCAGCAGCACACAAGGTGGACTCTCTGGAAACACCATATATTTT.

This clonotype was recorded a few times. This sequence joins TRBV7-9 and TRBJ1-1, with 9 bases lining up with TRBD1. With 1 base clipped from V and 10 bases from J, the junction kept 4 bases outside the gene matches. The CDR3 extends over 13 amino acids. The V gene's germline CDR1 is SEHNR and CDR2 FQNEAQ (reference sequence). The CDR3 sequence is CASSLGGQGTAFF. CDR3 sequence (DNA): TGTGCCAGCAGCTTAGGGGGACAGGGTACAGCTTTCTTT.

In its sample, this clonotype was seen a few times. This sequence joins TRBV3-1 and TRBJ2-7; D unclear. This CDR3 contains 12 residues. The V end was cut by 0 bases, the J end by 8 bases, with 8 bases between. CDR1 and CDR2 (germline): LGHDT, YNNKEL (reference sequence). The chain's CDR3 is CASSQEPWKQYF. CDR3 sequence (DNA): TGTGCCAGCAGCCAAGAACCGTGGAAGCAGTACTTC.

The sample holds a few counts of this clonotype. This rearrangement joins TRBV6-1 to TRBJ1-5; D unresolved. CDR1 and CDR2 (germline): MNHNS, SASEGT. V was trimmed by 5 bases and J by 2 bases, leaving 13 bases between them. The CDR3 consists of 15 residues. This CDR3 is CASSLFGSGNQPQHF. As DNA, the CDR3 is TGTGCCAGCAGTCTGTTTGGTTCGGGCAATCAGCCCCAGCATTTT.

Ten or more counts support this clonotype. The chain carries TRBV5-1 and TRBJ2-1, with a weak D call TRBD1 (5 bases). CDR3 length: 12 amino acids. Germline V gene lookup returns CDR1 SGHRS and CDR2 YFSETQ. V was cut by 3 bases and J by 10 bases, with 11 bases left in between. The CDR3 DNA reads TGCGCCAGCAGCTCTGGACCAGGGGAGCAGTTCTTC. It yields the protein CASSSGPGEQFF.

The chain carries TRBV12-3 or TRBV12-4 and TRBJ1-4; D not certain. The V end lost 3 bases, the J end lost 5 bases, and 13 bases lay between the germline ends. The length of the CDR3 is 15 residues. CDR3 amino acids: CASSLGQLINEKLFF. The CDR3 nucleotides are TGTGCCAGCAGTTTGGGCCAACTAATAAATGAAAAACTGTTTTTT.

This chain connects TRBV2 to TRBJ1-1, with D possibly being TRBD1 (5 bases). Germline CDR1 is SNHLY and CDR2 is FYNNEI. Trimming pared 3 bases from V and 8 bases from J, leaving 13 bases between. The CDR3 is made up of 13 amino acids. Here the CDR3 DNA reads TGTGCCAGCAGTGAGGTTACGGAGGGGGAAGCTTTCTTT. Residues: CASSEVTEGEAFF.

This chain links TRBV30 with TRBJ2-7; the D call may be TRBD1 or TRBD2 (6 bases each). The CDR3 loop spans 11 amino acids. Per the germline V gene, CDR1 is GTSNPN and CDR2 is SVGIG (reference sequence). V was shortened by 3 bases and J by 10 bases, with 13 bases between the two germline ends. This CDR3 is CAWRGGRFQYF. CDR3 nucleotide sequence: TGTGCCTGGAGGGGGGGCAGGTTTCAGTACTTC.

The chain joins TRBV12-3 or TRBV12-4 to TRBJ1-2; no definite D call. V dropped 2 bases and J dropped 4 bases, with 14 bases sitting between them. The CDR3 length is 15 residues. The CDR3, as DNA: TGTGCCAGCAGTTTAAAGTCGGGTTGGGGCTATGGCTACACCTTC. Amino acids: CASSLKSGWGYGYTF.

This clonotype was observed a few times. The V call is TRBV7-2, the J call TRBJ1-1; TRBD1 matches at 7 bases. V lost 1 base, J lost 6 bases, and 8 bases stayed unmatched. Per germline, CDR1 SGHTA and CDR2 FQGNSA. The CDR3 has 15 amino acids. The CDR3 spells CASSLVPDRLSEAFF. The CDR3 bases are TGTGCCAGCAGCTTAGTCCCGGACAGGTTATCTGAAGCTTTCTTT.

There are many counts of this clonotype. The J gene is TRBJ1-2, the V gene TRBV12-3 or TRBV12-4; possibly TRBD1 for D (5 bases). This CDR3 region has 15 residues. Trimming shortened V by 6 bases and J by 8 bases, and 22 bases separated the two germline ends. CDR3 nucleotides: TGTGCCAGCAGCATAGAGGGGCTGGGAAGAGGGGGCTACACCTTC. This encodes CASSIEGLGRGGYTF.

The rearrangement links TRBV20-1 to TRBJ2-1; 11 positions agree with TRBD2. CDR1 is DFQATT, CDR2 SNEGSKA, per germline (reference sequence). The ends lost 3 bases at V and 2 bases at J; junction bases unmatched: 3. There are 15 residues in the CDR3. The CDR3 bases are TGCAGTGCTAGTACTAGCGGGGGCCCCTACAATGAGCAGTTCTTC. Protein product: CSASTSGGPYNEQFF.

The chain uses TRBV6-2 or TRBV6-3 and TRBJ2-6; the D is unclear. CDR3 length equals 16 residues. Per the germline V gene, CDR1 is MNHEY and CDR2 is SVGEGT. The V end lost 2 bases, the J end lost 2 bases, and 10 bases lay between the germline ends. The CDR3 region has the DNA TGTGCCAGCAGTTACCCACCCTGGGCTGGGGCCAACGTCCTGACTTTC. It translates to CASSYPPWAGANVLTF.

This clonotype appeared a few times. This chain links TRBV20-1 with TRBJ2-2; 9 bases align to TRBD1. The CDR3 runs to 14 residues. Germline assignment: CDR1 DFQATT and CDR2 SNEGSKA (reference sequence). V lost 6 bases to trimming and J lost 5 bases; unmatched junction nucleotides: 7. Here the CDR3 reads CSAQPGTGTGELFF. The CDR3 DNA follows: TGCAGTGCGCAACCCGGGACAGGGACCGGGGAGCTGTTTTTT.

This clonotype was detected only once. The chain carries TRBV20-1 and TRBJ2-5; D is unclear. This CDR3 is 19 amino acids long. V was trimmed by 6 bases and J by 4 bases, leaving 33 bases between them. Germline V lookup: CDR1 DFQATT, CDR2 SNEGSKA (reference sequence). The CDR3 loop is CSATSAIGPQTPRLETQYF. The CDR3 coding sequence is TGCAGTGCCACCTCGGCGATAGGGCCCCAGACACCCCGGCTAGAGACCCAGTACTTC.

This clonotype showed up just once. The CDR3, as DNA: TGCGCCAGCACTCAGACAGGGTCCCACACTGAAGCTTTCTTT. Protein: CASTQTGSHTEAFF. The chain joins TRBV5-1 to TRBJ1-1, with 7 positions matching TRBD1. The germline V gene has CDR1 SGHRS and CDR2 YFSETQ. The CDR3 has 14 residues. V shed 6 bases and J 3 bases; nucleotides not matched to a gene: 8.

V and J are TRBV12-3 or TRBV12-4 and TRBJ2-5; 8 nucleotides match TRBD1. This CDR3 has 13 amino acids. Trimming took 3 bases from V and 4 from J; bases not matched to a gene: 1. CDR3 bases: TGTGCCAGCAGTTTGGGACAGGCAGAGACCCAGTACTTC. Amino acids: CASSLGQAETQYF.

V usage is TRBV11-3 and J usage is TRBJ2-1; 8 nucleotides match TRBD2. V dropped 7 bases and J dropped 7; count of bases not matched to a gene: 12. The CDR3 is 15 amino acids. Germline lookup yields CDR1 SGHNT and CDR2 YENEEA. CDR3 coding DNA: TGTGCCAGCACCGGCCTGACGGGGGGGCGGAATGAGCAGTTCTTC. Protein product: CASTGLTGGRNEQFF.

The chain recombines TRBV6-1 with TRBJ2-5; 8 bases agree with TRBD2. In germline, CDR1 is MNHNS, CDR2 SASEGT. The CDR3 runs 15 residues. V gave up 5 bases and J gave up 3 bases; unmatched junction bases: 8. This CDR3 is CASSPLSAGEETQYF. CDR3 DNA sequence: TGTGCCAGCAGTCCGCTATCAGCGGGGGAAGAGACCCAGTACTTC.

This chain joins TRBV5-4 and TRBJ2-3, with D perhaps TRBD1 (5 bases). The CDR3 totals 15 residues. V lost 2 bases and J lost 4, with 14 bases in between. The germline V gene encodes CDR1 SGHNT and CDR2 YYREEE (reference sequence). CDR3 in amino acids: CASSLTPVRADTQYF. The CDR3 coding sequence is TGTGCCAGCAGCTTAACCCCCGTCAGGGCAGATACGCAGTATTTT.

The chain is built from TRBV10-2 and TRBJ2-1; TRBD2 matches at 9 bases. The CDR3 sequence is 14 residues long. Unmatched junction bases numbered 4, after V lost 1 base and J lost 9 bases. Germline V gene sequence: CDR1 WSHSY, CDR2 SAAADI. The CDR3 region is CASSELGLASEQFF. The CDR3 DNA follows: TGCGCCAGCAGTGAGTTGGGACTAGCAAGTGAGCAGTTCTTC.

This clonotype occurred a few times. The chain links TRBV20-1 to TRBJ2-7, with D uncertain. Trimming cost V 2 bases and J 6 bases, with 20 bases left between them. The germline CDR1 and CDR2 sequences are DFQATT and SNEGSKA (reference sequence). The CDR3 spans 15 residues. CDR3 DNA: TGCAGTGCTAGATTGATCGACCTGGGCCAAAGCGAGCAGTACTTC. Translation gives CSARLIDLGQSEQYF.

A few counts support this clonotype. The chain couples TRBV7-8 to TRBJ1-4; D call uncertain. Germline V CDR1 and CDR2: SGHVS, FQNEAQ. The V end was cut by 3 bases, the J end by 6 bases, with 5 bases between. The CDR3 consists of 12 residues. The CDR3 sequence is CASSFGDEKLFF. The DNA of the CDR3 is TGTGCCAGCAGCTTTGGGGATGAAAAACTGTTTTTT. The complete variable domain, with remaining parts taken from reference TRBV7-8 and TRBJ1-4, reads GAGVSQSPRYKVAKRGQDVALRCDPISGHVSLFWYQQALGQGPEFLTYFQNEAQLDKSGLPSDRFFAERPEGSVSTLKIQRTQQEDSAVYLCASSFGDEKLFFGSGTQLSVL.

This clonotype was observed a few times. The rearrangement links TRBV6-1 to TRBJ1-4; perhaps TRBD1 as D (5 bases). Trimming stripped 6 bases from V and 3 bases from J, with 11 bases between. CDR1 is MNHNS and CDR2 is SASEGT in the germline V gene. CDR3 size: 14 residues. The CDR3 sequence: CASRAPGPNEKLFF. CDR3 sequence (DNA): TGTGCCAGCAGAGCCCCGGGGCCTAATGAAAAACTGTTTTTT.

This clonotype was observed at least ten times. The J gene is TRBJ2-7, the V gene TRBV20-1, with D perhaps matching TRBD1 or TRBD2 (5 bases each). V lost 4 bases, J lost 4 bases, and 14 bases lay in between. The CDR3 is 13 amino acids. Germline V gene sequence: CDR1 DFQATT, CDR2 SNEGSKA (reference sequence). CDR3 DNA sequence: TGCAGTGCTAAGGGACGGTCTAAATACGAGCAGTACTTC. Translated, it gives CSAKGRSKYEQYF.

This clonotype occurred a few times. The rearrangement joins TRBV27 to TRBJ1-2, with D hard to call. Germline CDR1 and CDR2: MNHEY and SMNVEV (reference sequence). The CDR3 totals 15 residues. The V gene lost 8 bases and the J gene lost 4 bases, with 20 bases spanning the gap. CDR3 region: CASGRSVGSGYGYTF. CDR3 nucleotides: TGTGCCAGCGGCCGTTCCGTGGGGTCGGGCTATGGCTACACCTTC.

The rearrangement joins TRBV24-1 to TRBJ1-2; D not resolved. CDR3 length: 12 residues. Germline loops: CDR1 KGHDR, CDR2 SFDVKD. CDR3 amino acids: CPCKRVNYGYTF. The CDR3, as DNA: TGTCCCTGTAAGCGGGTCAACTATGGCTACACCTTC.

This clonotype has a handful of counts. The chain carries TRBV4-1 and TRBJ2-3; possibly TRBD1 or TRBD2 for D (5 bases each). The CDR3 has 15 amino acids. V lost 6 bases to trimming and J lost 6 bases, with 19 bases between them. Germline loops: CDR1 MGHRA, CDR2 YSYEKL. The CDR3 reads CASSLGTVVSDTQYF. In nucleotides, the CDR3 is TGCGCCAGCAGTCTAGGGACGGTCGTTTCGGATACGCAGTATTTT.

V gene TRBV20-1 combines with J gene TRBJ1-1; 8 nucleotides align to TRBD1. CDR3 length: 13 residues. From germline, CDR1 is DFQATT and CDR2 SNEGSKA (reference sequence). With V trimmed by 6 bases and J by 0 bases, 3 bases remained unmatched. The CDR3 DNA reads TGCAGTGCCGGACAGGGAATGAACACTGAAGCTTTCTTT. Amino acids: CSAGQGMNTEAFF.

This chain links TRBV14 with TRBJ1-1; 7 bases align to TRBD1. The CDR3 is 14 amino acids. With V trimmed by 5 bases and J by 7 bases, 10 bases remained unmatched. Germline V gene data show CDR1 as SGHDN and CDR2 as FVKESK. The CDR3, as DNA: TGTGCCAGCAGCATCCGACAGGGATGGAATGAAGCTTTCTTT. Translated, it gives CASSIRQGWNEAFF.

This clonotype was counted ten times or more. This chain connects TRBV5-6 to TRBJ1-1; perhaps TRBD1 as D (5 bases). CDR1 and CDR2 from the germline V gene are SGHDT and YYEEEE. V was pared by 1 base and J by 0 bases, with 13 bases between. CDR3 length: 16 residues. In DNA form, the CDR3 reads TGTGCCAGCAGCTTGAGGGGCGGCAGTTTGAACACTGAAGCTTTCTTT. Its protein is CASSLRGGSLNTEAFF.